These T cell receptor beta chains were read from a single sample in a study of immune evolution from preneoplasia to lung adenocarcinoma. The table came from immunoSEQ multiplex PCR; TCRdb's copy has only in-frame clones and leaves some out. The sample consists of around 39,000 clones, about 74% of them appearing once. The sample was FFPE invasive lung adenocarcinoma tissue. Receptors were obtained from a person in their sixties or seventies with lung adenocarcinoma. The CDR3 runs from the conserved cysteine through the conserved F or W. D genes are given only for firm matches. Some rows mark clone size as missing; the rest say once, few, many or name a class of expanded clone.

>TRBJ2-1|NA|TRBV12-5|few
CASGPSSGPNEQFF
TGTGCTAGTGGCCCTTCCTCGGGTCCCAATGAGCAGTTCTTC
>TRBJ1-1|NA|TRBV10-3|few
CAISGLLNTEAFF
TGTGCCATCAGTGGGCTTCTAAACACTGAAGCTTTCTTT
>TRBJ1-1|NA|TRBV20-1|few
CSAYRITEAFF
TGCAGTGCATATCGAATCACTGAAGCTTTCTTT
>TRBJ2-1|NA|TRBV18|NA
CASSPGQMNEQFF
TGTGCCAGCTCACCCGGACAGATGAATGAGCAGTTCTTC
>TRBJ2-1|NA|TRBV20-1|NA
CSAPDRFEQFF
TGCAGTGCCCCGGACCGGTTTGAGCAGTTCTTC
>TRBJ2-2|NA|TRBV30|once
CAWSPRGEGAATGELFF
TGTGCCTGGAGCCCCCGGGGAGAGGGCGCCGCGACCGGGGAGCTGTTTTTT
>TRBJ1-1|NA|TRBV29-1|NA
CSVVGESTEAFF
TGCAGCGTTGTAGGGGAGAGCACTGAAGCTTTCTTT
>TRBJ1-2|NA|TRBV27|once
CASSDLDGHYGYTF
TGTGCCAGCAGTGACCTAGACGGCCACTATGGCTACACCTTC
>TRBJ2-1|TRBD1|TRBV29-1|few
CSVEAGTGNHEQFF
TGCAGCGTTGAGGCCGGGACAGGGAACCATGAGCAGTTCTTC
>TRBJ1-2|TRBD1|TRBV5-1|NA
CASSLGTDLSIGYTF
TGCGCCAGCAGCCTAGGGACAGATCTTTCTATTGGCTACACCTTC
>TRBJ2-1|NA|TRBV6-4|NA
CASSDSSSSGEQFF
TGTGCCAGCAGTGACTCGAGCTCAAGCGGGGAGCAGTTCTTC
>TRBJ2-2|TRBD2|TRBV6-6|NA
CASTRSGSAGELFF
TGTGCCAGCACCCGAAGCGGGAGCGCCGGGGAGCTGTTTTTT
>TRBJ2-3|TRBD2|TRBV6-1|NA
CASSDRGSGGGTDTQYF
TGTGCCAGCAGTGATAGAGGGTCGGGAGGCGGTACAGATACGCAGTATTTT
>TRBJ2-3|TRBD2|TRBV2|NA
CATGGAGASDTQYF
TGTGCCACCGGGGGAGCGGGAGCCTCAGATACGCAGTATTTT
>TRBJ1-2|TRBD1|TRBV7-9|NA
CASSRGTADGYTF
TGTGCCAGCAGCCGGGGGACAGCCGACGGCTACACCTTC
>TRBJ2-1|TRBD1|TRBV5-1|NA
CASSHGQGPGDEQFF
TGCGCCAGCAGCCACGGACAGGGCCCTGGGGATGAGCAGTTCTTC
>TRBJ2-1|NA|TRBV5-1|NA
CASSLDAGAYNEQFF
TGCGCCAGCAGCTTGGACGCGGGTGCCTACAATGAGCAGTTCTTC
>TRBJ1-5|NA|TRBV10-2|NA
CASSEVQGNQPQHF
TGCGCCAGCAGTGAGGTGCAGGGGAATCAGCCCCAGCATTTT
>TRBJ1-4|NA|TRBV11-2|NA
CASSRKWTDHSNEKLFF
TGTGCCAGCAGCCGTAAGTGGACAGACCATTCTAATGAAAAACTGTTTTTT
>TRBJ2-1|NA|TRBV5-1|NA
CASSPGTFDYNEQFF
TGCGCCAGCAGCCCCGGGACTTTCGATTACAATGAGCAGTTCTTC
>TRBJ2-7|NA|TRBV6-5|NA
CASSAGVEQYF
TGTGCCAGCAGTGCCGGAGTCGAGCAGTACTTC
>TRBJ2-1|TRBD2|TRBV28|NA
CASSDHDSGRAEQFF
TGTGCCAGCAGTGACCATGATAGCGGGAGGGCGGAGCAGTTCTTC
>TRBJ2-7|TRBD1|TRBV30|NA
CAYSRDRDSSRYF
TGTGCCTACTCACGGGACAGGGACTCAAGTCGGTACTTC
>TRBJ1-1|NA|TRBV11-3|few
CASSPVGTEAFF
TGTGCCAGCAGCCCCGTTGGGACTGAAGCTTTCTTT
>TRBJ2-3|TRBD1|TRBV5-8|NA
CASSSTPGQGTDTQYF
TGTGCCAGCAGCTCAACACCGGGACAGGGCACAGATACGCAGTATTTT
>TRBJ1-1|TRBD1|TRBV7-8|NA
CASSLATGLNTEAFF
TGTGCCAGCAGCTTAGCGACAGGGCTAAACACTGAAGCTTTCTTT
>TRBJ1-5|TRBD1|TRBV19|NA
CASSMGTGGSWKPQHF
TGTGCCAGTAGTATGGGGACAGGGGGCTCGTGGAAGCCCCAGCATTTT
>TRBJ1-5|NA|TRBV9|NA
CASSAGDTNQPQHF
TGTGCCAGCAGCGCCGGGGACACTAATCAGCCCCAGCATTTT
>TRBJ2-7|NA|TRBV4-2|NA
CASSQGATNRESYEQYF
TGTGCCAGCAGCCAAGGGGCGACAAACCGCGAATCCTACGAGCAGTACTTC
>TRBJ2-1|NA|TRBV10-2|NA
CASSEIQGSGNEQFF
TGCGCCAGCAGTGAGATACAGGGATCGGGAAATGAGCAGTTCTTC
>TRBJ2-1|NA|TRBV4-2|few
CASRWGVNGYEQFF
TGTGCCAGCAGGTGGGGAGTCAATGGTTATGAGCAGTTCTTC
>TRBJ2-7|NA|TRBV7-9|NA
CASSPRPASYEQYF
TGTGCCAGCAGCCCCCGGCCGGCCTCCTACGAGCAGTACTTC
>TRBJ2-1|TRBD2|TRBV29-1|NA
CSVEGTLGGRYNEQFF
TGCAGCGTTGAAGGGACTCTTGGCGGGAGATACAATGAGCAGTTCTTC
>TRBJ1-5|NA|TRBV28|NA
CASSDRRGSQPQHF
TGTGCCAGCAGTGACCGGAGGGGCAGTCAGCCCCAGCATTTT
>TRBJ2-7|NA|TRBV27|NA
CASSNRQTSSYEQYF
TGTGCCAGCAGTAACAGACAGACTAGCTCCTACGAGCAGTACTTC
>TRBJ2-7|TRBD1|TRBV4-2|few
CASSLGQGSRVEQYF
TGTGCCAGCAGCTTGGGACAGGGGAGCCGCGTAGAGCAGTACTTC
>TRBJ2-1|TRBD1|TRBV7-2|NA
CASSIRQGIYNEQFF
TGTGCCAGCAGCATACGACAGGGTATCTACAATGAGCAGTTCTTC
>TRBJ1-4|TRBD1|TRBV11-2|NA
CASSLDRGYEKLFF
TGTGCCAGCAGCCTAGACAGGGGATACGAAAAACTGTTTTTT
>TRBJ2-1|TRBD2|TRBV10-1|NA
CASSLSGSRNEQFF
TGCGCCAGCAGCCTTAGCGGGAGTAGAAATGAGCAGTTCTTC
>TRBJ1-5|TRBD1|TRBV6-5|NA
CASRDRGEDQPQHF
TGTGCCAGCAGAGACAGGGGAGAGGATCAGCCCCAGCATTTT
>TRBJ1-2|NA|TRBV5-3|NA
CARRGESREGYGYTF
TGTGCCAGAAGGGGTGAGTCGAGGGAGGGCTATGGCTACACCTTC
>TRBJ1-4|NA|TRBV9|NA
CASSADPAGKLFF
TGTGCCAGCAGCGCCGACCCGGCAGGGAAACTGTTTTTT
>TRBJ2-1|NA|TRBV6-1|few
CASSEALRGSAAANEQFF
TGTGCCAGCAGTGAAGCGCTTCGAGGTTCTGCCGCTGCGAATGAGCAGTTCTTC
>TRBJ2-7|TRBD1|TRBV6-1|once
CASSTVPGQPYEQYF
TGTGCCAGCAGTACCGTACCGGGACAGCCCTACGAGCAGTACTTC
>TRBJ2-3|TRBD2|TRBV2|NA
CASSSGLAGGPGRRDTQYF
TGTGCCAGCAGCTCCGGACTAGCGGGAGGGCCGGGTAGAAGGGATACGCAGTATTTT
>TRBJ2-7|TRBD2|TRBV5-1|few
CASSFLAGGGEQYF
TGCGCCAGCAGCTTTCTAGCGGGAGGAGGCGAGCAGTACTTC
>TRBJ2-1|TRBD2|TRBV7-8|NA
CASRTSGNEQFF
TGTGCCAGCAGGACTAGCGGCAATGAGCAGTTCTTC
>TRBJ2-6|NA|TRBV28|NA
CASSLGHRSGANVLTF
TGTGCCAGCAGTTTAGGACACCGCTCTGGGGCCAACGTCCTGACTTTC
>TRBJ2-1|NA|TRBV7-9|NA
CASSVRINEQFF
TGTGCCAGCAGCGTCAGGATTAATGAGCAGTTCTTC
>TRBJ2-7|TRBD1|TRBV5-4|few
CASSSGTAVEQYF
TGTGCCAGCAGCTCCGGGACAGCGGTCGAGCAGTACTTC
>TRBJ2-5|NA|TRBV18|NA
CASSPPSGEETQYF
TGTGCCAGCTCACCCCCCTCCGGGGAGGAGACCCAGTACTTC
>TRBJ2-3|NA|TRBV5-4|few
CASSLSTDTQYF
TGTGCCAGCAGCTTGAGCACAGATACGCAGTATTTT
>TRBJ2-3|TRBD2|TRBV19|NA
CASSRGGSTDTQYF
TGTGCCAGTAGTCGCGGGGGGAGCACAGATACGCAGTATTTT
>TRBJ2-7|TRBD2|TRBV6-5|NA
CASSYSGLAYEQYF
TGTGCCAGCAGTTACTCGGGACTAGCCTACGAGCAGTACTTC
>TRBJ2-5|TRBD2|TRBV11-2|once
CASSYHVPGLAGQETQYF
TGTGCCAGCAGCTATCACGTACCGGGACTAGCGGGACAAGAGACCCAGTACTTC
>TRBJ2-7|NA|TRBV7-1|NA
CASSLSVGTASYEQYF
TGTGCCAGCAGCTTAAGTGTGGGGACGGCCTCCTACGAGCAGTACTTC
>TRBJ2-2|TRBD2|TRBV11-3|NA
CASSFGGSPGELFF
TGTGCCAGCAGCTTTGGCGGGAGTCCCGGGGAGCTGTTTTTT
>TRBJ1-5|NA|TRBV18|NA
CASSPSANSNQPQHF
TGTGCCAGCTCACCATCAGCGAATAGCAATCAGCCCCAGCATTTT
>TRBJ2-1|NA|TRBV7-2|NA
CASRGGTYNEQFF
TGTGCCAGCAGGGGCGGCACCTACAATGAGCAGTTCTTC